A single sample gave rise to the 6 T cell receptor beta chains below, sequenced in a study of blood T cell repertoires in COVID-19. The method was immunoSEQ multiplex PCR; TCRdb's version includes in-frame clones alone and lacks a portion of them. The data show more than 60,000 clones, 88% seen once. The specimen was peripheral blood. Source of these receptors: an older woman with COVID-19, enrolled during active disease.

The V gene is TRBV19, the J gene TRBJ2-5, with 7 bases fitting TRBD2. CDR3 length: 17 residues. Germline trimming cut 0 bases from V and 4 bases from J; bases unmatched to any gene: 11. Germline V gene sequence: CDR1 LNHDA, CDR2 SQIVND (reference sequence). The CDR3: CASSIDRGVERAETQYF. In DNA, the CDR3 is TGTGCCAGTAGTATAGATCGGGGGGTTGAGCGGGCAGAGACCCAGTACTTC.

This clone has just one count. This chain uses TRBV13 with TRBJ2-3; TRBD1 aligns across 8 bases. This CDR3 has 15 amino acids. CDR1 is PRHDT and CDR2 is FYEKMQ in the germline V gene (reference sequence). V trimming: 1 base; J trimming: 2 bases; junction bases outside the gene matches: 2. This CDR3 reads CASSLAGGHTDTQYF. CDR3 bases: TGTGCCAGCAGCTTAGCAGGGGGCCACACAGATACGCAGTATTTT.

The chain is built from TRBV5-1 and TRBJ1-1; 7 bases fit TRBD1. CDR1 is SGHRS and CDR2 is YFSETQ in the germline V gene. The V gene end was trimmed by 4 bases and the J gene end by 7 bases; junction bases not matched to a gene: 13. The CDR3 length is 15 residues. Here the CDR3 DNA reads TGCGCCAGCAGCCCGAGGACAGGTGAGGACAGTGAAGCTTTCTTT. The encoded protein is CASSPRTGEDSEAFF.

The chain carries TRBV4-1 and TRBJ2-5; 8 bases are shared with TRBD1. The CDR3 loop spans 15 amino acids. Germline V lookup: CDR1 MGHRA, CDR2 YSYEKL. The V and J ends lost 2 bases and 5 bases, in that order; junction bases with no gene match: 7. The CDR3, as DNA: TGCGCCAGCAGCCAATCCCCAGGGGGCCGGGAGACCCAGTACTTC. Its protein product is CASSQSPGGRETQYF.

CDR3 bases: TGTGCCAGCAGCACCCGAGGCAGGGGGAACACTGAAGCTTTCTTT. Translation: CASSTRGRGNTEAFF. This chain joins TRBV7-8 and TRBJ1-1; D is possibly TRBD1 (6 bases). This CDR3 comprises 15 residues. The germline V gene encodes CDR1 SGHVS and CDR2 FQNEAQ. Trimming shortened V by 5 bases and J by 1 base, and 14 bases separated the two germline ends.

The chain recombines TRBV24-1 with TRBJ2-1; 7 bases line up with TRBD1. The J segment lost 8 bases and the V segment lost 3 bases, leaving 12 bases of the junction unmatched. The CDR3 is 16 amino acids. Germline V gives CDR1 KGHDR, CDR2 SFDVKD. CDR3 region: CATSDRKTGSRDEQFF. The CDR3 DNA reads as TGTGCCACCAGTGATAGAAAGACAGGGTCTAGGGATGAGCAGTTCTTC.